The following is a T cell receptor (beta chain) sequence with its context. This CDR3 comprises 15 residues. J was trimmed by 6 bases and V by 2 bases; bases with no gene match: 7. Germline V lookup: CDR1 LGHDT, CDR2 YNNKEL (reference sequence). The data were taken from a study of blood T cell repertoires in COVID-19. Looking at the study overall: PBMCs, B-cell-depleted T cells, or T cells provided the cDNA or gDNA that made up the material.

Method: immunoSEQ multiplex PCR; TCRdb's copy keeps in-frame clones and lacks some. The table has 100,000 to 150,000 clones, roughly 84% seen once. The origin of this receptor is a man in his fifties or sixties with acute or convalescent COVID-19. Sample: peripheral blood. The V call is TRBV3-1 (or the pseudogene TRBV3-2), the J call TRBJ1-2; 9 nucleotides align to TRBD1. DNA of the CDR3: TGTGCCAGCAGCCAACCCGGACAGGGGATCGATGGCTACACCTTC. As protein: CASSQPGQGIDGYTF.